The 3 T cell receptor beta chains reported below all come from one sample, sequenced in a study of blood T cell repertoires in COVID-19. TCRdb's table, derived via immunoSEQ multiplex PCR, lists solely in-frame clones and lacks some. Altogether 15,000 to 20,000 clones are present, more than 85% being singletons, with the ten largest covering about 6%. The sequenced sample consisted of peripheral blood. The receptors stem from a human donor in a cohort sampled during active COVID-19.

The chain uses TRBV4-3 and TRBJ1-1; TRBD1 matches at 10 bases. With 6 bases clipped from V and 9 bases from J, the junction kept 10 bases outside the gene matches. Germline V gene data show CDR1 as LGHNA and CDR2 as YSLEER. This CDR3 is built from 14 residues. The CDR3 bases are TGCGCCAGCAGTCCCGGGACAGGGGCCATAAAAGCTTTCTTT. This codes for CASSPGTGAIKAFF.

V and J are TRBV7-9 and TRBJ1-1; no clear D. The germline CDR1 and CDR2 sequences are SEHNR and FQNEAQ (reference sequence). V was shortened by 3 bases and J by 1 base, with 9 bases between the two germline ends. The CDR3 length is 14 residues. This CDR3 reads CASSFKGANTEAFF. CDR3 nucleotide sequence: TGTGCCAGCAGCTTTAAAGGAGCGAACACTGAAGCTTTCTTT.

The chain is built from TRBV24-1 and TRBJ2-7; 11 bases fit TRBD1. In germline, CDR1 is KGHDR, CDR2 SFDVKD. CDR3 length: 17 amino acids. The V segment lost 3 bases and the J segment 1 base; nucleotides outside the gene matches: 7. The CDR3, as DNA: TGTGCCACCAGTGATGGGCGGGGACAGGGGGAGTCCTACGAGCAGTACTTC. Translated: CATSDGRGQGESYEQYF.